This T cell receptor beta chain originates from a study of OX40 agonist ivuxolimab in advanced cancers. Across the study: Recorded diagnoses for dose-escalation patients were hepatocellular carcinoma, melanoma, renal cell or head and neck cancer. Patients achieving partial responses numbered three: one hepatocellular carcinoma case and two cutaneous melanoma cases. Study-wide results and limits: CD8+ T cells were the subset that, on average, had more expanded clones than CD4+. Doses of 0.1 to 3.0 mg/kg were accompanied by clonal expansion of CD4+ and CD8+ blood T cells by week 6.

Sequenced by immunoSEQ multiplex PCR; TCRdb stores in-frame clones only, minus some. This sample yields 25,000 to 30,000 clones, of which about four fifths are seen a single time; 12% to 15% belongs to the top ten. The CDR3 loop spans 15 amino acids. Germline V gives CDR1 MDHEN, CDR2 SYDVKM. The ends were cut back, 5 bases at V and 2 bases at J, with 12 bases in the middle. This clone has a single count. Antigen: not known. The TCR was taken from an adult with an advanced solid tumor such as melanoma, head and neck, liver or kidney cancer. Sequenced material: CD4+ or CD8+ T cells sorted from blood, taken in a trial of the OX40 agonist ivuxolimab. The rearrangement links TRBV28 to TRBJ2-2; perhaps TRBD1 as D (6 bases). As DNA, the CDR3 is TGTGCCAGCAGTCCAGGGACAATCAACACCGGGGAGCTGTTTTTT. Protein: CASSPGTINTGELFF.